These 5 T cell receptor beta chains came from one sample sequenced in a study of regulatory and conventional T cells in RAG deficiency. Clones were sequenced by immunoSEQ multiplex PCR, and TCRdb holds only the in-frame ones, with some missing. The repertoire holds about 1,000 clones, around 80% seen once, with approximately 15% in the top ten. Sequencing was performed on CD8+ T cells sorted from blood. The receptors here all came from a human donor with RAG deficiency presenting as severe combined immunodeficiency.

This clone was seen only a few times. V is TRBV27 and J is TRBJ1-2, with D tentatively TRBD1 (5 bases). Between the trimmed V and J ends, which lost 5 bases and 3 bases, there was a span of 13 bases. Germline V gives CDR1 MNHEY, CDR2 SMNVEV (reference sequence). The CDR3 extends over 14 amino acids. The DNA for the CDR3 is TGTGCCAGCAGTCTCCGGGACGGGTACTATGGCTACACCTTC. Translation gives CASSLRDGYYGYTF.

J is TRBJ2-7 and V is TRBV5-1; tentatively, D is TRBD2 (6 bases). V lost 0 bases to trimming and J lost 3 bases, with 7 bases between them. This CDR3 has 13 residues. Per germline, CDR1 SGHRS and CDR2 YFSETQ. The CDR3 sequence: CASSLGLGYEQYF. CDR3 nucleotide sequence: TGCGCCAGCAGCTTGGGACTAGGCTACGAGCAGTACTTC.

This rearrangement joins TRBV28 to TRBJ2-6; TRBD1 is a possible D gene (5 bases). The CDR3 has 17 amino acids. Germline CDR1 reads MDHEN; CDR2 reads SYDVKM. V lost 4 bases to trimming and J lost 0 bases, with 13 bases between them. The CDR3 sequence is CASSSTSTVSGANVLTF. The CDR3 DNA reads TGTGCCAGCAGTTCTACGTCGACAGTCTCTGGGGCCAACGTCCTGACTTTC.

The V and J genes are TRBV27 and TRBJ1-1; maybe TRBD1 (5 bases). Trimming left V 2 bases short and J 4 bases short, with 8 bases between. This CDR3 spans 13 amino acids. The germline gives CDR1 MNHEY, CDR2 SMNVEV (reference sequence). CDR3 in amino acids: CASSLMGGTEAFF. The CDR3 DNA reads as TGTGCCAGCAGTTTAATGGGGGGCACTGAAGCTTTCTTT.

V and J are TRBV9 and TRBJ1-2; no definite D call. This CDR3 contains 16 residues. V was shortened by 4 bases and J by 4 bases, with 20 bases between the two germline ends. Germline loops: CDR1 SGDLS, CDR2 YYNGEE. The CDR3, as DNA: TGTGCCAGCAGCCCTCAATCTGATGGACTTCTCTATGGCTACACCTTC. Its protein product is CASSPQSDGLLYGYTF.